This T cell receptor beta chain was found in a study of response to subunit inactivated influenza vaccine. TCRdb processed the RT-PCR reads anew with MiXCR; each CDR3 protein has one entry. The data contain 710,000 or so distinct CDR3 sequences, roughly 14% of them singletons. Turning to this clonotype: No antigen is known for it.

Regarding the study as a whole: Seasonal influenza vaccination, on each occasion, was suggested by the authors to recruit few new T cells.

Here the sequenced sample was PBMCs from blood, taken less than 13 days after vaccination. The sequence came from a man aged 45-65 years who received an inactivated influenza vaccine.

The CDR3 protein is CSVKGPQYRSGANVLTF. CDR3 nucleotides: TGCAGCGTGAAGGGACCGCAGTACCGCTCTGGGGCCAACGTCCTGACTTTC. J is TRBJ2-6 and V is TRBV29-1; the D call may be TRBD1 or TRBD2 (5 bases each). V lost 6 bases to trimming and J lost 0 bases, with 18 bases between them. Looked up from germline, CDR1 is SQVTM and CDR2 is ANQGSEA. The CDR3 loop spans 17 amino acids.